These 21 T cell receptor beta chains originate from one sample sequenced in a study of cytomegalovirus exposure and HLA in healthy donors. Clones were sequenced by immunoSEQ multiplex PCR, and TCRdb holds only the in-frame ones, with some missing. The sample has about 120,000 clones; approximately 90% are singletons. Sequenced material: PBMCs. Source of these receptors: a man younger than 35 in good health and CMV-seronegative.

This rearrangement joins TRBV6-1 to TRBJ1-5, with 8 bases identical to TRBD1. Germline V gene lookup returns CDR1 MNHNS and CDR2 SASEGT. J was trimmed by 7 bases and V by 2 bases; bases with no gene match: 7. The CDR3 has 15 amino acids. The CDR3 nucleotides are TGTGCCAGCAGTGAAAAACCAGGGGGCGGGCAGCCCCAGCATTTT. Translated, it gives CASSEKPGGGQPQHF.

The rearrangement joins TRBV6-6 to TRBJ2-7; 7 bases line up with TRBD2. V trimming: 6 bases; J trimming: 4 bases; junction bases outside the gene matches: 6. CDR3 length: 13 amino acids. The germline CDR1 and CDR2 sequences are MNHNY and SVGAGI (reference sequence). CDR3 sequence reads: CASRASGGYEQYF. In nucleotides, the CDR3 is TGTGCCAGCAGGGCTTCCGGGGGGTACGAGCAGTACTTC.

The chain recombines TRBV5-3 with TRBJ2-7, with TRBD1 matching over 9 bases. Being an ORF, TRBV5-3 has a function that is uncertain. V lost 4 bases, J lost 6 bases, and 14 bases stayed unmatched. The CDR3 runs 16 residues. The CDR3 region is CARSRDRVIIFCEQYF. CDR3 DNA sequence: TGTGCCAGAAGCCGGGACAGGGTTATTATTTTTTGCGAGCAGTACTTC.

The V gene is TRBV5-1, the J gene TRBJ2-1; TRBD2 is a possible D gene (6 bases). The germline CDR1 and CDR2 sequences are SGHRS and YFSETQ. V was cut by 0 bases and J by 0 bases, with 10 bases left in between. The CDR3 length is 16 residues. The CDR3 sequence: CASSLGAGSSYNEQFF. The CDR3 DNA reads TGCGCCAGCAGCTTGGGCGCGGGGAGCTCCTACAATGAGCAGTTCTTC.

The rearrangement uses TRBV5-4 and TRBJ2-3; 8 positions match TRBD2. V was clipped by 6 bases and J by 7 bases; unmatched bases: 7. Germline CDR1 is SGHNT and CDR2 is YYREEE (reference sequence). This CDR3 contains 13 residues. The CDR3 DNA reads TGTGCCAGCACTCCGGGGGGGGGCCATACGCAGTATTTT. Its protein product is CASTPGGGHTQYF.

This chain joins TRBV7-2 and TRBJ1-3; 8 bases fit TRBD1. Trimming cost V 1 base and J 8 bases; bases outside gene matches: 7. CDR3 length: 15 residues. Germline CDR1 is SGHTA and CDR2 is FQGNSA. For the CDR3, the DNA is TGTGCCAGCAGCTTAGTCCGGACAGGGACTGACACCATATATTTT. Translated: CASSLVRTGTDTIYF.

This chain uses TRBV25-1 with TRBJ1-1; D remains unclear. The CDR3 covers 12 residues. V was clipped by 3 bases and J by 4 bases, with 6 bases between them. Per the germline V gene, CDR1 is MGHDK and CDR2 is SYGVNS. The CDR3, as DNA: TGTGCCAGCAGTGAGAGAGCCACTGAAGCTTTCTTT. Its protein is CASSERATEAFF.

The V and J genes are TRBV6-5 and TRBJ1-1; tentatively, D is TRBD1 (5 bases). Germline CDR1 MNHEY, CDR2 SVGAGI. The CDR3 consists of 15 residues. V lost 0 bases to trimming and J lost 3 bases, with 11 bases between them. CDR3 in DNA: TGTGCCAGCAGTTACTCGAGTCCGGGGGACACTGAAGCTTTCTTT. Residues: CASSYSSPGDTEAFF.

In its sample, this clone was seen a few times. CDR3 loop: CASSPHPTDTQYF. DNA of the CDR3: TGTGCCAGCAGCCCACATCCCACAGATACGCAGTATTTT. This chain uses TRBV7-9 with TRBJ2-3; D is unclear. Trimming stripped 5 bases from V and 2 bases from J, with 8 bases between. Germline values: CDR1 SEHNR, CDR2 FQNEAQ (reference sequence). This CDR3 comprises 13 residues. Based on the CDR3 plus reference TRBV7-9 and TRBJ2-3, the full variable domain is DTGVSQNPRHKITKRGQNVTFRCDPISEHNRLYWYRQTLGQGPEFLTYFQNEAQLEKSRLLSDRFSAERPKGSFSTLEIQRTEQGDSAMYLCASSPHPTDTQYFGPGTRLTVL.

This chain uses TRBV7-9 with TRBJ2-7; 9 nucleotides match TRBD2. V trimming: 1 base; J trimming: 0 bases; junction bases outside the gene matches: 10. Germline values: CDR1 SEHNR, CDR2 FQNEAQ (reference sequence). The CDR3 contains 18 residues. Written as DNA, the CDR3 is TGTGCCAGCAGCTTAGAACTAGCGGGCGACCTAAGCTCCTACGAGCAGTACTTC. Amino acid sequence: CASSLELAGDLSSYEQYF.

CDR3: CASSQRVTGAHTEAFF. DNA for the CDR3: TGTGCCAGCAGCCAAAGGGTGACAGGGGCGCACACTGAAGCTTTCTTT. This sequence joins TRBV16 and TRBJ1-1, with 8 bases identical to TRBD1. Losses at the gene ends were 2 bases for V and 3 bases for J; bases not matched to a gene: 8. The length of the CDR3 is 16 residues. The germline CDR1 and CDR2 sequences are KGHSY and FQNENV.

A few counts support this clone. V and J are TRBV28 and TRBJ1-2; no clear D. The germline V gene has CDR1 MDHEN and CDR2 SYDVKM. CDR3 length: 14 amino acids. Trimming shortened V by 3 bases and J by 0 bases, and 8 bases separated the two germline ends. CDR3 protein: CASSLGSTNYGYTF. CDR3 sequence (DNA): TGTGCCAGCAGTTTGGGCAGTACTAACTATGGCTACACCTTC.

V and J are TRBV14 and TRBJ2-1, with TRBD2 identical over 8 bases. The germline V gene encodes CDR1 SGHDN and CDR2 FVKESK. V trimming: 0 bases; J trimming: 4 bases; junction bases outside the gene matches: 8. This CDR3 is 17 amino acids long. The CDR3 sequence is CASSQDPGGTMYNEQFF. The DNA for the CDR3 is TGTGCCAGCAGCCAAGATCCGGGGGGGACAATGTACAATGAGCAGTTCTTC.

This rearrangement joins TRBV5-1 to TRBJ2-7, with a tentative D call TRBD1 (7 bases). The CDR3 has 16 amino acids. The germline CDR1 and CDR2 sequences are SGHRS and YFSETQ. V dropped 4 bases and J dropped 4 bases, with 21 bases sitting between them. The CDR3 DNA follows: TGCGCCAGCAGCCCCAGCCCGCGACAGGGAGGATACGAGCAGTACTTC. It yields the protein CASSPSPRQGGYEQYF.

V gene TRBV27 combines with J gene TRBJ1-6; D perhaps matches TRBD1 (5 bases). Germline assignment: CDR1 MNHEY and CDR2 SMNVEV (reference sequence). The CDR3 totals 16 residues. Trimming shortened V by 5 bases and J by 10 bases, and 21 bases separated the two germline ends. The CDR3 here is CASSRPAGGGSSPLHF. CDR3 bases: TGTGCCAGCAGTCGCCCCGCCGGGGGAGGATCCTCACCCCTCCACTTT.

This clone was counted only a few times. The chain has TRBV27 and TRBJ2-7; D unresolved. Between the trimmed V and J ends, which lost 5 bases and 5 bases, there was a span of 13 bases. The CDR3 runs 13 residues. Germline CDR1 and CDR2: MNHEY and SMNVEV (reference sequence). The DNA for the CDR3 is TGTGCCAGCAGTCCCCAGTGGTTGGACGAGCAGTACTTC. This encodes CASSPQWLDEQYF.

This chain connects TRBV7-9 to TRBJ2-1; no definite D call. The CDR3 has 15 amino acids. CDR1 SEHNR and CDR2 FQNEAQ come from the germline V gene (reference sequence). The V gene lost 0 bases and the J gene lost 12 bases, with 18 bases spanning the gap. In DNA form, the CDR3 reads TGTGCCAGCAGCTTAGCCGAGGATCCGGGTTGGGTGCAGTTCTTC. It yields the protein CASSLAEDPGWVQFF.

The chain couples TRBV4-2 to TRBJ1-1; 9 positions agree with TRBD1. Germline CDR1 reads LGHNA; CDR2 reads YNFKEQ. This CDR3 is 20 amino acids long. Losses at the gene ends were 0 bases for V and 8 bases for J; bases not matched to a gene: 22. CDR3 DNA: TGTGCCAGCAGCCAAGACCCTATGGGACAGGGATACGAACTGCCGGAAGAAGCTTTCTTT. Residues: CASSQDPMGQGYELPEEAFF.

The gene calls are TRBV7-9 and TRBJ1-2; possible D gene TRBD1, 6 bases. The CDR3 has 15 residues. Germline assignment: CDR1 SEHNR and CDR2 FQNEAQ (reference sequence). Trimming stripped 0 bases from V and 5 bases from J, with 13 bases between. The CDR3 loop is CASSLASGDRYGYTF. CDR3 in DNA: TGTGCCAGCAGCTTAGCGTCAGGGGATCGTTATGGCTACACCTTC.

The table lists this clone with a count of one. The V and J genes are TRBV7-2 and TRBJ1-2, with D possibly matching TRBD1 (6 bases). CDR3 size: 15 residues. V lost 6 bases, J lost 4 bases, and 18 bases lay in between. CDR1 is SGHTA, CDR2 FQGNSA, per germline. The CDR3 region has the DNA TGTGCCAGCAGACTAGGGGGGGCCGGGACCTATGGCTACACCTTC. Encoded protein: CASRLGGAGTYGYTF.

The genes are TRBV28 and TRBJ2-2; a weak D match, TRBD1 (6 bases). This CDR3 contains 14 residues. The V end lost 7 bases, the J end lost 4 bases, and 13 bases lay between the germline ends. Germline CDR1 and CDR2: MDHEN and SYDVKM. CDR3: CASISIRGTGELFF. The CDR3 DNA is TGTGCCAGCATAAGTATCAGGGGCACCGGGGAGCTGTTTTTT.